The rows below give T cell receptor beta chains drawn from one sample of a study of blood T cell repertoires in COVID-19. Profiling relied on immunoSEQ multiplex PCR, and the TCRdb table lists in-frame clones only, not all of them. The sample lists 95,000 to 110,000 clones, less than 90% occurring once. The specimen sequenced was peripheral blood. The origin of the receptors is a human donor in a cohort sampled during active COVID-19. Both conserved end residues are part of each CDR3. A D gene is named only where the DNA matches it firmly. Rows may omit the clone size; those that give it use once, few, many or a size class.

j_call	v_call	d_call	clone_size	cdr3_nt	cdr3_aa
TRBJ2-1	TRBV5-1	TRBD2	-	TGCGCCAGCAGCCTAGCGGAACCCTACAATGAGCAGTTCTTC	CASSLAEPYNEQFF
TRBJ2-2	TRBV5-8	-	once	TGTGCCAGCAGCTTGGTTAGAAGTGGGGAGCTGTTTTTT	CASSLVRSGELFF
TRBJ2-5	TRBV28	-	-	TGTGCCAGCAGTTTAGCGGGGAGGGGGTACCAAGAGACCCAGTACTTC	CASSLAGRGYQETQYF
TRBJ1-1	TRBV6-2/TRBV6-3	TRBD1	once	TGTGCCAGCAGTTACCGGGGACAGCTCCAAGCCCAAGCTTTCTTT	CASSYRGQLQAQAFF
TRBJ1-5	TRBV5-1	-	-	TGCGCCAGCAGCTTGGAGGGGCGTAGCAATCAGCCCCAGCATTTT	CASSLEGRSNQPQHF
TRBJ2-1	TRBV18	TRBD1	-	TGTGCCAGCTCACCACGCCTGGGACAGTTGAATGAGCAGTTCTTC	CASSPRLGQLNEQFF
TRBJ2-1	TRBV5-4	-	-	TGTGCCAGCAGCGGCGGACGGGAGAGCTCCTACAATGAGCAGTTCTTC	CASSGGRESSYNEQFF
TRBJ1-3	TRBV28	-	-	TGTGCCAGCAGTCAATGGTTAGTGGGAAACACCATATATTTT	CASSQWLVGNTIYF
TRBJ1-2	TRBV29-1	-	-	TGCAGCGTTGCCCAGCCCGGGCTGGGGGCTCGTGGCTACACCTTC	CSVAQPGLGARGYTF
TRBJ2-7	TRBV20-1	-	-	TGCAGTGCTAGTGACAGTTTCGCCTACGAGCAGTACTTC	CSASDSFAYEQYF